The clone carrying this TCR beta chain came up a few times. The ends were cut back, 5 bases at V and 0 bases at J, with 11 bases in the middle. CDR1 is MNHEY, CDR2 SVGAGI, per germline. The CDR3 is made up of 15 amino acids. PCR amplification relied on 60 Vbeta primers (plus 13 Jbeta primers). The protocol was immunoSEQ multiplex PCR, while the TCRdb copy is restricted to in-frame clones and leaves out a portion. The sample holds approximately 200,000 clones, about 79% seen once. The sample is drawn from a study of cytomegalovirus exposure and HLA in healthy donors. The TCR comes from a man younger than 35 in good health and CMV-seronegative. The genes are TRBV6-5 and TRBJ1-3; D is uncertain. Source material: PBMCs. The DNA for the CDR3 is TGTGCCAGCAGTGCAACTGTGAGCTCTGGAAACACCATATATTTT. It yields the protein CASSATVSSGNTIYF.